What follows is one T cell receptor (beta chain) and its context. The sample belongs to a study of blood T cell repertoires in COVID-19. Across the whole study: Italy, Spain and the United States were the sources of the convalescent and acute COVID-19 samples.

Germline assignment: CDR1 KGHDR and CDR2 SFDVKD. This CDR3 is 16 amino acids long. Unmatched junction bases numbered 2, after V lost 1 base and J lost 1 base. Clones were sequenced by immunoSEQ multiplex PCR, and TCRdb holds only the in-frame ones, with some missing. The data contain about 180,000 clones, about 90% of them singletons. Those who participated ranged in age from roughly 18 to 90 years and resided in some 24 US areas. Cohorts were based on clinical histories the participants reported. Specimen: PBMCs or T cells enriched from blood (not recorded which). The TCR comes from a human donor with acute COVID-19. The donor label of this sample is uncertain. The V call is TRBV24-1, the J call TRBJ2-1; 8 bases map to TRBD1. The CDR3 loop is CATSDLGQGSYNEQFF. The CDR3 nucleotides are TGTGCCACCAGTGATTTAGGACAGGGATCCTACAATGAGCAGTTCTTC.